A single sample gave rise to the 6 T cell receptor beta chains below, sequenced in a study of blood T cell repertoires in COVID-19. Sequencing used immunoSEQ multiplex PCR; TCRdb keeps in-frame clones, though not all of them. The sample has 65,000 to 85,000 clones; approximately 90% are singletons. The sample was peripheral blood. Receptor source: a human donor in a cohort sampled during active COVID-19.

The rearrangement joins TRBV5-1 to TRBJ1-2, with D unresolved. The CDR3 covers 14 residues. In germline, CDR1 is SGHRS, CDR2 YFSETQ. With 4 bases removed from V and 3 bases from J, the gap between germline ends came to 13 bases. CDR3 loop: CASSVSSTDYGYTF. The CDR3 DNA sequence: TGCGCCAGCAGCGTGAGTTCAACCGACTATGGCTACACCTTC.

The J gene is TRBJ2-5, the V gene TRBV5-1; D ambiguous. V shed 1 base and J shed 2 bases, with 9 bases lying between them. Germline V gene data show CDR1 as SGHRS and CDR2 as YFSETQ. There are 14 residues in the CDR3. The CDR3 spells CASSLFYSQETQYF. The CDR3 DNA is TGCGCCAGCAGCTTGTTTTATAGTCAAGAGACCCAGTACTTC.

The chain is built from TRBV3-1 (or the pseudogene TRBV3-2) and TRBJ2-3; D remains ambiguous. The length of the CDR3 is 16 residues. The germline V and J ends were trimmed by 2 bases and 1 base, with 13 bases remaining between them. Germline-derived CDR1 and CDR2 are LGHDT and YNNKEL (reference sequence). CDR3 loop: CASSQPDSLGTDTQYF. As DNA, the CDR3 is TGTGCCAGCAGCCAACCCGACTCGCTCGGCACAGATACGCAGTATTTT.

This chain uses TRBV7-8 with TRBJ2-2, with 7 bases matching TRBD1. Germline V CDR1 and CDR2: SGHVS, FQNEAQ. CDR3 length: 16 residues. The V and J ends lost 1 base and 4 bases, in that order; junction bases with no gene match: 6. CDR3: CASSLGQGVGTGELFF. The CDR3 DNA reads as TGTGCCAGCAGCTTAGGTCAGGGGGTAGGCACCGGGGAGCTGTTTTTT.

CDR3 in amino acids: CASSQQPSVQGAYEQYF. The CDR3 nucleotides read TGCGCCAGCAGCCAGCAGCCAAGCGTACAGGGCGCCTACGAGCAGTACTTC. This rearrangement joins TRBV4-3 to TRBJ2-7; D possibly corresponds to TRBD1 (6 bases). This CDR3 is 17 amino acids long. The V and J ends lost 3 bases and 2 bases respectively, with 20 bases between them. CDR1 is LGHNA and CDR2 is YSLEER in the germline V gene.

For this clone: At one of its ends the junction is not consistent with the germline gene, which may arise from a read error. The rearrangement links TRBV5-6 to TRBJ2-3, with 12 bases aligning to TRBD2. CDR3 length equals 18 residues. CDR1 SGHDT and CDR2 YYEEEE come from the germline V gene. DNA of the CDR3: TGTGCCACCAGCTTGGCCGGCCTAGCGGGGGGGCGTGGGGATACGCAGTATTTT. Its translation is CATSLAGLAGGRGDTQYF. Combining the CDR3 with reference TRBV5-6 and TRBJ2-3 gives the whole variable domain DAGVTQSPTHLIKTRGQQVTLRCSPKSGHDTVSWYQQALGQGPQFIFQYYEEEERQRGNFPDRFSGHQFPNYSSELNVNALLLGDSALYLCATSLAGLAGGRGDTQYFGPGTRLTVL.